The following is a TCR beta chain sequence with its context. The CDR3 contains 12 residues. Deletions cut 1 base from V and 4 bases from J, with 4 bases between. As originally analysed: Amplified reference gene primers provided the basis for estimating nucleated cell counts. Assay used: immunoSEQ multiplex PCR; TCRdb lists only in-frame clones, some missing. D and trimming come from the DNA, and the V and J calls and clone size come from that table. The sample has 65,000 to 80,000 clones, approximately 87% seen once. This record belongs to a study of blood T cell repertoires in COVID-19. Overall study: PBMCs, B-cell-depleted T cells, or T cells provided the cDNA or gDNA that made up the material.

The sample was peripheral blood. This receptor was identified in a man of 80 years or more in a cohort sampled during active COVID-19. The chain joins TRBV12-3 or TRBV12-4 to TRBJ1-2; D call uncertain. Here the CDR3 reads CASSLGLYGYTF. CDR3 sequence (DNA): TGTGCCAGCAGTTTAGGACTCTATGGCTACACCTTC.